Below are 16 T cell receptor beta chains sequenced from a single sample in a study of T cells after yellow fever vaccination. MiXCR, applied by TCRdb to the 5' RACE reads, yields one record per CDR3 protein. The sample records a few hundred thousand distinct CDR3 sequences, 8.1% being singletons. The specimen was PBMCs, collected roughly seven weeks after the first yellow fever vaccination. The receptors shown here come from a man between 18 and 29 years old who received the YFV17D yellow fever vaccine.

V gene TRBV6-6 combines with J gene TRBJ1-3; D gene uncertain. The CDR3 sequence is 13 residues long. Per the germline V gene, CDR1 is MNHNY and CDR2 is SVGAGI (reference sequence). The ends were cut back, 2 bases at V and 5 bases at J, with 7 bases in the middle. The CDR3 nucleotides read TGTGCCAGCAGTTACGGAGTTCGAAACACCATATATTTT. Encoded protein: CASSYGVRNTIYF.

V usage is TRBV24-1 and J usage is TRBJ2-3; 8 positions agree with TRBD2. Germline values: CDR1 KGHDR, CDR2 SFDVKD. The CDR3 runs to 16 residues. V lost 2 bases, J lost 2 bases, and 5 bases stayed unmatched. CDR3 DNA: TGTGCCACCAGTGATTGGGGTAGCGGGGCCACAGATACGCAGTATTTT. This gives the protein CATSDWGSGATDTQYF.

This clonotype came up a few times. This sequence joins TRBV4-1 and TRBJ1-1, with no clear D. This CDR3 is 13 amino acids long. Germline values: CDR1 MGHRA, CDR2 YSYEKL. The ends were cut back, 3 bases at V and 3 bases at J, with 8 bases in the middle. The CDR3 spells CASSQITYTEAFF. The CDR3, as DNA: TGCGCCAGCAGCCAGATTACCTACACTGAAGCTTTCTTT.

Only a few counts were recorded for this clonotype. CDR3 DNA: TGTGCCAGCAGCTTACAGGGTATTATCTTTGCCGGGGCCAACGTCCTGACTTTC. It translates to CASSLQGIIFAGANVLTF. This chain connects TRBV5-4 to TRBJ2-6; maybe TRBD1 (6 bases). This CDR3 has 18 residues. V lost 2 bases to trimming and J lost 4 bases, with 19 bases between them. The germline V gene encodes CDR1 SGHNT and CDR2 YYREEE (reference sequence). Based on the CDR3 plus reference TRBV5-4 and TRBJ2-6, the full variable domain is ETGVTQSPTHLIKTRGQQVTLRCSSQSGHNTVSWYQQALGQGPQFIFQYYREEENGRGNFPPRFSGLQFPNYSSELNVNALELDDSALYLCASSLQGIIFAGANVLTFGAGSRLTVL.

The rearrangement uses TRBV20-1 and TRBJ2-3, with 8 bases matching TRBD1. V trimming: 3 bases; J trimming: 4 bases; junction bases outside the gene matches: 3. Germline V gene data show CDR1 as DFQATT and CDR2 as SNEGSKA (reference sequence). The CDR3 covers 13 residues. CDR3 amino acids: CSASQGASDTQYF. The CDR3 nucleotides are TGCAGTGCTAGTCAGGGGGCATCAGATACGCAGTATTTT.

The chain combines TRBV28 with TRBJ2-3; 7 bases fit TRBD2. The V gene's germline CDR1 is MDHEN and CDR2 SYDVKM. Unmatched junction bases numbered 6, after V lost 0 bases and J lost 6 bases. The CDR3 loop spans 15 amino acids. CDR3 bases: TGTGCCAGCAGTTTATGGAGCGGGGCGCGGGATACGCAGTATTTT. Translation gives CASSLWSGARDTQYF.

This clonotype was counted between two and nine times. The chain is built from TRBV4-3 and TRBJ2-1, with D possibly matching TRBD2 (5 bases). V lost 1 base, J lost 6 bases, and 16 bases lay in between. The germline V gene has CDR1 LGHNA and CDR2 YSLEER. CDR3 length: 16 amino acids. The CDR3 sequence: CASSQGAGRPTNEQFF. In nucleotides, the CDR3 is TGCGCCAGCAGCCAAGGTGCGGGCCGGCCAACCAATGAGCAGTTCTTC.

The V call is TRBV4-3, the J call TRBJ1-1, with D unclear. The germline gives CDR1 LGHNA, CDR2 YSLEER. The CDR3 has 16 residues. Trimming left V 2 bases short and J 8 bases short, with 21 bases between. The CDR3 DNA reads TGCGCCAGCAGCCAAACGACGAGGGCCTCGGAGCCCGAAGCTTTCTTT. Translation: CASSQTTRASEPEAFF.

This chain connects TRBV4-1 to TRBJ1-3; TRBD1 agrees at 11 bases. The V segment lost 4 bases and the J segment 0 bases; nucleotides outside the gene matches: 5. CDR3 length: 17 amino acids. Germline-derived CDR1 and CDR2 are MGHRA and YSYEKL. CDR3 loop: CASSRGQGANSGNTIYF. CDR3 bases: TGCGCCAGCAGCCGAGGACAGGGGGCTAACTCTGGAAACACCATATATTTT.

The V and J genes are TRBV6-2 or TRBV6-3 and TRBJ1-5; 9 positions match TRBD1. With 6 bases clipped from V and 5 bases from J, the junction kept 8 bases outside the gene matches. CDR1 and CDR2 (germline): MNHEY, SVGEGT. This CDR3 is built from 15 residues. The DNA of the CDR3 is TGTGCCAGCAGATTCCCGGGACAGGGTGATCAGCCCCAGCATTTT. Amino acids: CASRFPGQGDQPQHF.

CDR3 DNA: TGTGCCAGCAGCATACTAGCGGGGGGGCTTCAGACCCAGTACTTC. Protein sequence: CASSILAGGLQTQYF. V gene TRBV11-2 combines with J gene TRBJ2-5; 13 bases map to TRBD2. Trimming at V came to 5 bases and at J to 6 bases, leaving 6 bases not matched to a gene. CDR3 length: 15 amino acids. Germline loops: CDR1 SGHAT, CDR2 FQNNGV.

There are a few counts of this clonotype. This chain connects TRBV7-7 to TRBJ2-2; D possibly corresponds to TRBD1 (5 bases). V shed 5 bases and J shed 0 bases, with 10 bases lying between them. The CDR3 runs 15 residues. CDR1 is SSHAT and CDR2 is FNYEAQ in the germline V gene (reference sequence). CDR3 protein: CASSPTATNTGELFF. The CDR3 DNA reads as TGTGCCAGCAGCCCGACAGCCACGAACACCGGGGAGCTGTTTTTT.

This clonotype came up a few times. The rearrangement uses TRBV29-1 and TRBJ2-3; TRBD2 matches at 7 bases. Germline CDR1 is SQVTM and CDR2 is ANQGSEA. Trimming removed 3 bases from V and 7 bases from J; junction bases left unmatched: 10. The CDR3 sequence is 14 residues long. CDR3 DNA: TGCAGCGTTGATGGGCTAGCGGATGAAAATACGCAGTATTTT. Amino acid sequence: CSVDGLADENTQYF.

This clonotype was counted a few times. This chain uses TRBV19 with TRBJ2-3; D is uncertain. Trimming shortened V by 3 bases and J by 3 bases, and 10 bases separated the two germline ends. The CDR3 length is 14 residues. Germline assignment: CDR1 LNHDA and CDR2 SQIVND (reference sequence). The CDR3 sequence: CASSISPVTDTQYF. The CDR3 DNA is TGTGCCAGTAGTATCTCGCCGGTGACAGATACGCAGTATTTT.

This clonotype showed up many times. V usage is TRBV5-5 and J usage is TRBJ1-1; TRBD1 is a possible D gene (5 bases). Germline CDR1 and CDR2: SGHKS and YYEKEE (reference sequence). The V and J ends lost 2 bases and 1 base respectively, with 9 bases between them. This CDR3 has 14 amino acids. In nucleotides, the CDR3 is TGTGCCAGCAGCTTCAGGGCCAAGAACACTGAAGCTTTCTTT. As protein: CASSFRAKNTEAFF.

This clonotype appeared many times. CDR3: CASSFSGGEDTQYF. The CDR3 DNA reads TGCGCCAGCAGCTTTAGCGGGGGGGAAGATACGCAGTATTTT. The chain has TRBV5-1 and TRBJ2-3; 11 bases are a match to TRBD2. Germline values: CDR1 SGHRS, CDR2 YFSETQ. Trimming at V came to 2 bases and at J to 5 bases, leaving 1 base not matched to a gene. The CDR3 totals 14 residues.